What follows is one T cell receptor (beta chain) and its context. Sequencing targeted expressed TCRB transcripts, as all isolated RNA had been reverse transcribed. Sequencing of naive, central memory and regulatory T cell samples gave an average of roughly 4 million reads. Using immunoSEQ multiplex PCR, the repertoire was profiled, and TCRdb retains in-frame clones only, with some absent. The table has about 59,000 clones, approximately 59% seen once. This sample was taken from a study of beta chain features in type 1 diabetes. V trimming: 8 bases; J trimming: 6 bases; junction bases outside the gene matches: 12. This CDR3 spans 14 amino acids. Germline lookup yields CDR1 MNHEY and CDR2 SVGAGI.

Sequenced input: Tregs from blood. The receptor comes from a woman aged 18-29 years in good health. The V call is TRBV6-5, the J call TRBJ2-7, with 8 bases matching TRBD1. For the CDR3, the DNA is TGTGCCAGCCTCAGACAGGGGATTGTGAGCGAGCAGTACTTC. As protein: CASLRQGIVSEQYF.